This TCR beta chain was observed in a study of T cell repertoires in cytomegalovirus infection. Study-wide points: The study found HLA-C-restricted CMV-specific TCR beta clonotypes dominating the ex vivo response.

Deletions cut 0 bases from V and 0 bases from J, with 5 bases between. This CDR3 is 15 amino acids long. Germline V gene data show CDR1 as MGHRA and CDR2 as YSYEKL. In regard to this clonotype: Antigen unknown.

TCRdb passed the reads through MiXCR, listing each CDR3 protein once. The sample lists 350,000 to 500,000 distinct CDR3 sequences, under 40% occurring once. This chain connects TRBV4-1 to TRBJ2-2; perhaps TRBD2 as D (5 bases). The sample was PBMCs. The receptor comes from a human donor in good health (CMV status not recorded). Some clones in this sample may be carry-over from other donors' samples. CDR3 loop: CASSQERANTGELFF. The CDR3 region has the DNA TGCGCCAGCAGCCAAGAGCGGGCGAACACCGGGGAGCTGTTTTTT.